These 22 T cell receptor beta chains came from one sample sequenced in a study of cytomegalovirus exposure and HLA in healthy donors (dated by TCRdb to 2016 to 2017). Preparation of the library involved the immunoSEQ multiplex PCR assay. The source is immuneACCESS, and TCRdb retained only in-frame sequences with V and J called. Part of the clones is not carried over; for the studies checked, unresolved V genes explain less than half of this, and the remainder is unexplained. A total of about 56,000 clones appear in this sample, roughly 93% of them only once. 1.5% to 2% of the sample comes from the top ten. The sequenced sample consisted of PBMCs. All receptors come from a woman in her late teens or twenties in good health and CMV-seropositive.

The chain combines TRBV28 with TRBJ2-2, with TRBD2 identical over 11 bases. Per germline, CDR1 MDHEN and CDR2 SYDVKM. CDR3 length: 19 amino acids. V was pared by 10 bases and J by 1 base, with 17 bases of the junction left unmatched. The CDR3 DNA reads TGTGCCACCCTTTTCGTTTTTAGCGGGGGGGCTAGGAACACCGGGGAGCTGTTTTTT. Amino acids: CATLFVFSGGARNTGELFF.

This clone was observed once. The V call is TRBV5-5, the J call TRBJ1-6; 9 bases line up with TRBD1. Germline lookup yields CDR1 SGHKS and CDR2 YYEKEE (reference sequence). This CDR3 has 15 amino acids. V dropped 4 bases and J dropped 9; count of bases not matched to a gene: 8. The DNA for the CDR3 is TGTGCCAGCAGCCAAGAGGACAGGGGAACTTCACCCCTCCACTTT. Its protein product is CASSQEDRGTSPLHF.

The rearrangement joins TRBV27 to TRBJ2-7, with D perhaps matching TRBD2 (6 bases). V lost 6 bases and J 7 bases, leaving 22 bases between the germline ends. The CDR3 totals 15 residues. CDR1 and CDR2 from the germline V gene are MNHEY and SMNVEV (reference sequence). CDR3 sequence reads: CASSGGFRGIWEQYF. The CDR3, as DNA: TGTGCCAGCAGCGGCGGATTTCGCGGGATTTGGGAGCAGTACTTC.

The rearrangement joins TRBV5-6 to TRBJ2-7, with 9 bases fitting TRBD1. From germline, CDR1 is SGHDT and CDR2 YYEEEE. The length of the CDR3 is 17 residues. The trim removed 4 bases at V and 6 bases at J, leaving 17 bases unmatched. DNA for the CDR3: TGTGCCAGCAGCGCGCAGGACAGGGGTGCACTAGAAGCCGAGCAGTACTTC. Translation gives CASSAQDRGALEAEQYF. The full variable domain, its missing parts supplied by reference TRBV5-6 and TRBJ2-7, is DAGVTQSPTHLIKTRGQQVTLRCSPKSGHDTVSWYQQALGQGPQFIFQYYEEEERQRGNFPDRFSGHQFPNYSSELNVNALLLGDSALYLCASSAQDRGALEAEQYFGPGTRLTVT.

The rearrangement uses TRBV27 and TRBJ1-4; no clear D. V shed 6 bases and J shed 3 bases, with 14 bases lying between them. The length of the CDR3 is 15 residues. Germline CDR1 and CDR2: MNHEY and SMNVEV (reference sequence). CDR3 DNA: TGTGCCAGCAGACAACTCGAGCGGGCTAATGAAAAACTGTTTTTT. This encodes CASRQLERANEKLFF.

Only one count was recorded for this clone. This sequence joins TRBV7-9 and TRBJ2-7; perhaps TRBD1 as D (5 bases). The CDR3 length is 14 residues. Looked up from germline, CDR1 is SEHNR and CDR2 is FQNEAQ (reference sequence). V lost 1 base, J lost 2 bases, and 9 bases lay in between. The CDR3 DNA follows: TGTGCCAGCAGCTTAGTTGGGGCCACCTACGAGCAGTACTTC. Translating gives CASSLVGATYEQYF.

J is TRBJ1-6 and V is TRBV7-2; 11 bases are shared with TRBD1. The CDR3 covers 15 residues. CDR1 and CDR2 from the germline V gene are SGHTA and FQGNSA. The V segment lost 5 bases and the J segment 9 bases; nucleotides outside the gene matches: 6. The CDR3 region has the DNA TGTGCCAGCAGCCTCGACGGGACAGGGGGTTCACCCCTCCACTTT. Translated: CASSLDGTGGSPLHF.

This chain joins TRBV27 and TRBJ2-7; a weak D match, TRBD2 (5 bases). Deletions cut 0 bases from V and 2 bases from J, with 8 bases between. The CDR3 loop spans 14 amino acids. Germline CDR1 is MNHEY and CDR2 is SMNVEV (reference sequence). The CDR3 sequence is CASSLSLGAYEQYF. The CDR3 DNA is TGTGCCAGCAGTTTATCTCTGGGAGCCTACGAGCAGTACTTC.

The gene calls are TRBV2 and TRBJ1-3, with unresolved D. V was shortened by 11 bases and J by 1 base, with 15 bases between the two germline ends. The CDR3 totals 14 residues. CDR1 and CDR2 (germline): SNHLY, FYNNEI. DNA for the CDR3: TGTGCCCATAGTCGCCGGGGATCTGGAAACACCATATATTTT. Protein: CAHSRRGSGNTIYF.

This clone is a singleton in its sample. In DNA form, the CDR3 reads TGTGCCAGCAGCTCCGGGACAGTTGCCTACGAGCAGTACTTC. Translating it yields CASSSGTVAYEQYF. This chain links TRBV7-9 with TRBJ2-7, with TRBD1 matching 7 bases. V was pared by 4 bases and J by 2 bases, with 5 bases of the junction left unmatched. Germline V gene data show CDR1 as SEHNR and CDR2 as FQNEAQ (reference sequence). This CDR3 contains 14 residues.

This clone was picked up one time. The chain is built from TRBV4-1 and TRBJ1-2, with 12 bases that match TRBD1. This CDR3 is built from 15 residues. With 3 bases clipped from V and 8 bases from J, the junction kept 7 bases outside the gene matches. From germline, CDR1 is MGHRA and CDR2 YSYEKL. The CDR3 DNA reads TGCGCCAGCAGCCAGACCGGGACAGGGGGCCGCGGCTACACCTTC. It specifies CASSQTGTGGRGYTF.

This clone was detected only once. This sequence joins TRBV7-7 and TRBJ2-5; 12 bases align to TRBD2. The CDR3 is 15 residues long. CDR1 and CDR2 (germline): SSHAT, FNYEAQ (reference sequence). V trimming: 5 bases; J trimming: 4 bases; junction bases outside the gene matches: 5. The CDR3 DNA follows: TGTGCCAGCAGCCCCACGGGACTAGCGGGAGAGACCCAGTACTTC. Its translation is CASSPTGLAGETQYF. The full variable domain, rest sourced from reference TRBV7-7 and TRBJ2-5, is GAGVSQSPRYKVTKRGQDVTLRCDPISSHATLYWYQQALGQGPEFLTYFNYEAQPDKSGLPSDRFSAERPEGSISTLTIQRTEQRDSAMYRCASSPTGLAGETQYFGPGTRLLVL.

The chain combines TRBV7-9 with TRBJ2-4; possible D gene TRBD1, 6 bases. This CDR3 contains 16 residues. The V end lost 5 bases, the J end lost 0 bases, and 14 bases lay between the germline ends. Germline V gene lookup returns CDR1 SEHNR and CDR2 FQNEAQ (reference sequence). The CDR3 DNA is TGTGCCAGCAGCAAGACAGGAGTCTTAGCCAAAAACATTCAGTACTTC. It is translated as CASSKTGVLAKNIQYF.

CDR3 nucleotide sequence: TGTGCCAGTAGTCGGGGGGGTGCAACTAATGAAAAACTGTTTTTT. Its translation: CASSRGGATNEKLFF. The V gene is TRBV19, the J gene TRBJ1-4; possible D gene TRBD1, 5 bases. Germline lookup yields CDR1 LNHDA and CDR2 SQIVND (reference sequence). V was cut by 5 bases and J by 0 bases, with 10 bases left in between. This CDR3 has 15 amino acids.

This chain connects TRBV5-6 to TRBJ1-1, with 7 bases identical to TRBD1. The CDR3 spans 16 residues. In germline, CDR1 is SGHDT, CDR2 YYEEEE. J lost 4 bases, V lost 0 bases, and 9 bases had no gene match. The CDR3 nucleotides read TGTGCCAGCAGCTTGGTGGGGACAGAGGAGGGCACTGAAGCTTTCTTT. It yields the protein CASSLVGTEEGTEAFF. The variable domain in full, completed from reference TRBV5-6 and TRBJ1-1, reads DAGVTQSPTHLIKTRGQQVTLRCSPKSGHDTVSWYQQALGQGPQFIFQYYEEEERQRGNFPDRFSGHQFPNYSSELNVNALLLGDSALYLCASSLVGTEEGTEAFFGQGTRLTVV.

The chain recombines TRBV5-1 with TRBJ2-3; 10 bases agree with TRBD2. Germline-derived CDR1 and CDR2 are SGHRS and YFSETQ. The length of the CDR3 is 15 residues. V shed 8 bases and J 3 bases; nucleotides not matched to a gene: 9. The CDR3 nucleotides are TGCGCCAGTGCCCGAGCGGGGGGGTTGACAGATACGCAGTATTTT. It yields the protein CASARAGGLTDTQYF.

The chain employs TRBV15 and TRBJ2-7; TRBD1 matches at 8 bases. V trimming: 0 bases; J trimming: 8 bases; junction bases outside the gene matches: 9. The CDR3 runs to 15 residues. CDR1 is LNHNV and CDR2 is YYDKDF in the germline V gene (reference sequence). The CDR3 DNA follows: TGTGCCACCAGCAGAGATCTCGGACAGGGTCGGAAGCAGTACTTC. Translation: CATSRDLGQGRKQYF.

This sequence joins TRBV5-1 and TRBJ2-3, with 9 bases fitting TRBD1. The CDR3 extends over 15 amino acids. The germline gives CDR1 SGHRS, CDR2 YFSETQ. The V gene end was trimmed by 4 bases and the J gene end by 0 bases; junction bases not matched to a gene: 3. This chain's CDR3 is CASSLGQGSTDTQYF. CDR3 DNA sequence: TGCGCCAGCAGCCTTGGACAGGGGAGCACAGATACGCAGTATTTT.

This sequence joins TRBV4-1 and TRBJ1-4; tentatively, D is TRBD1 (6 bases). The germline CDR1 and CDR2 sequences are MGHRA and YSYEKL. Trimming took 2 bases from V and 4 from J, leaving 11 bases between them. The CDR3 length is 15 residues. This CDR3 reads CASSQITGINEKLFF. Written as DNA, the CDR3 is TGCGCCAGCAGCCAAATCACAGGGATTAATGAAAAACTGTTTTTT.

This chain uses TRBV7-9 with TRBJ2-3, with a possible D match to TRBD1 (6 bases). The CDR3 sequence is 14 residues long. V was clipped by 5 bases and J by 4 bases, with 13 bases between them. Germline CDR1 is SEHNR and CDR2 is FQNEAQ (reference sequence). The CDR3 reads CASSRWDKPDTQYF. CDR3 DNA sequence: TGTGCCAGCAGCAGATGGGACAAGCCAGATACGCAGTATTTT.

The chain employs TRBV28 and TRBJ2-3; perhaps TRBD2 as D (6 bases). V was trimmed by 5 bases and J by 1 base, leaving 10 bases between them. This CDR3 has 14 residues. Germline V gene lookup returns CDR1 MDHEN and CDR2 SYDVKM. The DNA for the CDR3 is TGTGCCAGCAGTGGGAGGATACGCACAGATACGCAGTATTTT. Amino acid sequence: CASSGRIRTDTQYF.

The genes are TRBV4-1 and TRBJ1-1; D perhaps matches TRBD1 (5 bases). V lost 1 base and J 6 bases, leaving 12 bases between the germline ends. CDR1 and CDR2 from the germline V gene are MGHRA and YSYEKL. The CDR3 totals 14 residues. This chain's CDR3 is CASSQGQLIPEAFF. CDR3 nucleotide sequence: TGCGCCAGCAGCCAAGGACAGTTGATCCCTGAAGCTTTCTTT.